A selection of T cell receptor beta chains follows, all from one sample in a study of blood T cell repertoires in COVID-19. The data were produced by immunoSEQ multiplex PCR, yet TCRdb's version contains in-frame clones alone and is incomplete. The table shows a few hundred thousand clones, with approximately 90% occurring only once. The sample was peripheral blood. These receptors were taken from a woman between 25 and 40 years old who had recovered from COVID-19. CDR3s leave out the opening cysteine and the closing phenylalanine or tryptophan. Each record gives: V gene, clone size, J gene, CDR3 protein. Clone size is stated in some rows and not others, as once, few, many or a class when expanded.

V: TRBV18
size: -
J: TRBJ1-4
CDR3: ASSSQGYATNEKLF

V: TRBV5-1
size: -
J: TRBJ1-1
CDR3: ASSSGQGGEAF

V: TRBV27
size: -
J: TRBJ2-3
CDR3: ASSPGTTDTQY

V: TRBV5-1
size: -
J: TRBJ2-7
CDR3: ASSLGGPLAEQY

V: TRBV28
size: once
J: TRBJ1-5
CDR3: ASSFTGGPYQPQH

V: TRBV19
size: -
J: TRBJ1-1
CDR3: ASRDTATEAF

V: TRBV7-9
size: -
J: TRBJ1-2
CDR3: ASSFSPGNYGYT

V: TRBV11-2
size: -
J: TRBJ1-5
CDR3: ASSWTGVGNQPQH

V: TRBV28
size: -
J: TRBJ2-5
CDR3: ASTPSLAGEETQY

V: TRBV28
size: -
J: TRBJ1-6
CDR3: ASRTDRVGSPLH

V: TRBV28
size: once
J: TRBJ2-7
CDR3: ASSLPQVIEQY

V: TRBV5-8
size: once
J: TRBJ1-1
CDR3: ASSLAPRAEAF

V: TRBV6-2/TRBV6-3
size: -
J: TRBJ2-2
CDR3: ASSYGGSPNTGELF